This is a list of T cell receptor beta chains from one sample in a study of T cells after yellow fever vaccination. One entry per CDR3 protein results from TCRdb running MiXCR on the 5' RACE reads. The sample carries hundreds of thousands of distinct CDR3 sequences, roughly 12% recorded once. The material sequenced was PBMCs, taken on the day of the yellow fever booster vaccination. The source of these receptors is a man between 25 and 39 years old who received the YFV17D yellow fever vaccine. CDR3s include the opening cysteine and the closing phenylalanine or tryptophan. The order of the fields is clone size, J gene, V gene, D gene, CDR3 protein, CDR3 DNA. The D gene is left open where the match is weak. A clone size is listed for some rows: how often the clone was seen (once, few, many), or a class if it is expanded.

clone_size: .; j_call: TRBJ2-3; v_call: TRBV7-2; d_call: .; cdr3_aa: CASSFSGPRTTDTQYF; cdr3_nt: TGTGCCAGCAGCTTCTCAGGGCCGAGGACCACAGATACGCAGTATTTT
clone_size: .; j_call: TRBJ1-1; v_call: TRBV11-2; d_call: .; cdr3_aa: CASSLRTDTEAFF; cdr3_nt: TGTGCCAGCAGCTTAAGGACAGACACTGAAGCTTTCTTT
clone_size: .; j_call: TRBJ2-1; v_call: TRBV10-3; d_call: .; cdr3_aa: CAIRAGQGAGGGDNEQFF; cdr3_nt: TGTGCCATCAGGGCGGGACAGGGAGCGGGAGGTGGTGACAATGAGCAGTTCTTC
clone_size: .; j_call: TRBJ2-3; v_call: TRBV20-1; d_call: .; cdr3_aa: CSAIVGKDTQYF; cdr3_nt: TGCAGTGCCATAGTTGGGAAAGATACGCAGTATTTT
clone_size: .; j_call: TRBJ2-3; v_call: TRBV10-2; d_call: TRBD2; cdr3_aa: CASIYSGSRDTQYF; cdr3_nt: TGCGCCAGCATCTATAGCGGGAGTAGAGATACGCAGTATTTT
clone_size: .; j_call: TRBJ2-3; v_call: TRBV12-5; d_call: .; cdr3_aa: CASGTEGRTDTQYF; cdr3_nt: TGTGCTAGTGGGACGGAGGGTCGCACAGATACGCAGTATTTT
clone_size: many; j_call: TRBJ2-3; v_call: TRBV5-1; d_call: TRBD2; cdr3_aa: CASSLTSGRTSTDTQYF; cdr3_nt: TGCGCCAGCAGCTTGACTAGCGGGAGGACTAGCACAGATACGCAGTATTTT
clone_size: few; j_call: TRBJ1-1; v_call: TRBV20-1; d_call: .; cdr3_aa: CSAKIAQGNREAFF; cdr3_nt: TGCAGTGCTAAGATCGCGCAGGGTAACAGGGAAGCTTTCTTT
clone_size: .; j_call: TRBJ1-5; v_call: TRBV7-8; d_call: .; cdr3_aa: CASNPAGMGNQPQHF; cdr3_nt: TGTGCCAGCAACCCGGCAGGGATGGGCAATCAGCCCCAGCATTTT
clone_size: .; j_call: TRBJ2-1; v_call: TRBV24-1; d_call: TRBD1; cdr3_aa: CATSDSVGGQGAFYNEQFF; cdr3_nt: TGTGCCACCAGTGATTCCGTAGGGGGGCAGGGGGCCTTCTACAATGAGCAGTTCTTC
clone_size: many; j_call: TRBJ2-1; v_call: TRBV7-8; d_call: .; cdr3_aa: CASSLRDLRDEQFF; cdr3_nt: TGTGCCAGCAGCTTAAGGGACTTGAGGGATGAGCAGTTCTTC
clone_size: few; j_call: TRBJ2-3; v_call: TRBV15; d_call: TRBD1; cdr3_aa: CATSSPLERTGRSKFTDTQYF; cdr3_nt: TGTGCCACCAGCAGCCCCTTGGAAAGGACAGGAAGAAGCAAATTCACAGATACGCAGTATTTT
clone_size: few; j_call: TRBJ2-7; v_call: TRBV6-2/TRBV6-3; d_call: TRBD2; cdr3_aa: CASSYVREGRYEQYF; cdr3_nt: TGTGCCAGCAGTTACGTGCGGGAGGGCCGCTACGAGCAGTACTTC
clone_size: few; j_call: TRBJ1-3; v_call: TRBV12-3/TRBV12-4; d_call: .; cdr3_aa: CASSSRRNTIYF; cdr3_nt: TGTGCCAGCAGTTCCCGACGGAACACCATATATTTT
clone_size: few; j_call: TRBJ2-5; v_call: TRBV30; d_call: .; cdr3_aa: CAWSALGPKTQYF; cdr3_nt: TGTGCCTGGAGTGCTCTAGGGCCAAAGACCCAGTACTTC
clone_size: .; j_call: TRBJ2-3; v_call: TRBV20-1; d_call: TRBD1; cdr3_aa: CSAPGTGSTDTQYF; cdr3_nt: TGCAGTGCTCCCGGGACAGGGAGCACAGATACGCAGTATTTT
clone_size: few; j_call: TRBJ2-3; v_call: TRBV12-3/TRBV12-4; d_call: .; cdr3_aa: CASSPARGRPLTDTQYF; cdr3_nt: TGTGCCAGCAGTCCCGCCCGGGGACGGCCTCTCACAGATACGCAGTATTTT
clone_size: few; j_call: TRBJ1-5; v_call: TRBV15; d_call: .; cdr3_aa: CATSRGTANNQPQHF; cdr3_nt: TGTGCCACCAGCAGAGGGACAGCGAACAATCAGCCCCAGCATTTT
clone_size: .; j_call: TRBJ2-3; v_call: TRBV7-9; d_call: .; cdr3_aa: CASSLAEGSGDTQYF; cdr3_nt: TGTGCCAGCAGCTTAGCGGAGGGAAGCGGAGATACGCAGTATTTT
clone_size: few; j_call: TRBJ2-1; v_call: TRBV5-5; d_call: TRBD2; cdr3_aa: CASSLGSGGEQFF; cdr3_nt: TGTGCCAGCAGCTTGGGTAGCGGGGGAGAGCAGTTCTTC
clone_size: few; j_call: TRBJ2-3; v_call: TRBV5-1; d_call: TRBD2; cdr3_aa: CASSLAGLAASDTQYF; cdr3_nt: TGCGCCAGCAGCTTGGCCGGGCTAGCGGCGTCAGATACGCAGTATTTT
clone_size: .; j_call: TRBJ2-7; v_call: TRBV19; d_call: .; cdr3_aa: CASRRGPGWEQYF; cdr3_nt: TGTGCCAGTAGGAGGGGACCCGGCTGGGAGCAGTACTTC
clone_size: few; j_call: TRBJ2-3; v_call: TRBV20-1; d_call: .; cdr3_aa: CSARGPTDTQYF; cdr3_nt: TGCAGTGCTAGAGGACCCACAGATACGCAGTATTTT
clone_size: many; j_call: TRBJ2-3; v_call: TRBV20-1; d_call: TRBD2; cdr3_aa: CSARFAGVGTDTQYF; cdr3_nt: TGCAGTGCTAGATTTGCGGGAGTTGGCACAGATACGCAGTATTTT
clone_size: many; j_call: TRBJ2-1; v_call: TRBV5-1; d_call: .; cdr3_aa: CASSLASGPLYEQFF; cdr3_nt: TGCGCCAGCAGCTTGGCGAGTGGTCCTCTCTATGAGCAGTTCTTC